This T cell receptor (beta chain) comes out of a study of CD8 T cells in ankylosing spondylitis. Whole-study results and caveats: The study looked at matched synovial fluid samples from ankylosing spondylitis patients. Disease-linked clones were reported to be significantly enriched there. Ankylosing spondylitis blood appeared to carry a characteristic TCR beta motif of roughly 8 highly homologous variants.

CDR3 size: 16 residues. The V end was cut by 4 bases, the J end by 0 bases, with 16 bases between. Per germline, CDR1 SGHRS and CDR2 YFSETQ. For TCR beta, libraries came from quantitative 5'-RACE with molecular barcodes. Each CDR3 protein is one row after TCRdb ran MiXCR on the 5' RACE reads. The table includes 130,000 or so distinct CDR3 sequences, roughly 15% detected once. For this clonotype: Its antigen is not identified.

The source is a male donor with ankylosing spondylitis. The V call is TRBV5-1, the J call TRBJ1-2; D not certain. The specimen sequenced was blood, either unsorted or a sorted T cell fraction (not recorded which). CDR3 loop: CASSEAGRNANYGYTF. Here the CDR3 DNA reads TGCGCCAGCAGCGAGGCGGGCAGGAACGCTAACTATGGCTACACCTTC.